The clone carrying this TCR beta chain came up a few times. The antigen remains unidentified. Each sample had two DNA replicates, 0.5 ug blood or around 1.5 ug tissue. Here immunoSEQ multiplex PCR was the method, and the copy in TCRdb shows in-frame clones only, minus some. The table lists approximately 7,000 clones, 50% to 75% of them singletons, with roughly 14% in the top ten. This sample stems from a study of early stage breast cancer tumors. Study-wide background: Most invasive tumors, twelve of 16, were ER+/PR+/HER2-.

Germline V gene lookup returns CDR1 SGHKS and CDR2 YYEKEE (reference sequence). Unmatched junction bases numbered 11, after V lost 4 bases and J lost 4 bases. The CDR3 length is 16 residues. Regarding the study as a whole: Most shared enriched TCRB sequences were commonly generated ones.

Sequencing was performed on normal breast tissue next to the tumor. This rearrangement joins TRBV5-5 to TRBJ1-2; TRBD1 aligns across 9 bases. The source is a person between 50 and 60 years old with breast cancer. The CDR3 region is CASSPDPGQGGYGYTF. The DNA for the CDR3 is TGTGCCAGCAGCCCCGATCCGGGACAGGGTGGCTATGGCTACACCTTC.